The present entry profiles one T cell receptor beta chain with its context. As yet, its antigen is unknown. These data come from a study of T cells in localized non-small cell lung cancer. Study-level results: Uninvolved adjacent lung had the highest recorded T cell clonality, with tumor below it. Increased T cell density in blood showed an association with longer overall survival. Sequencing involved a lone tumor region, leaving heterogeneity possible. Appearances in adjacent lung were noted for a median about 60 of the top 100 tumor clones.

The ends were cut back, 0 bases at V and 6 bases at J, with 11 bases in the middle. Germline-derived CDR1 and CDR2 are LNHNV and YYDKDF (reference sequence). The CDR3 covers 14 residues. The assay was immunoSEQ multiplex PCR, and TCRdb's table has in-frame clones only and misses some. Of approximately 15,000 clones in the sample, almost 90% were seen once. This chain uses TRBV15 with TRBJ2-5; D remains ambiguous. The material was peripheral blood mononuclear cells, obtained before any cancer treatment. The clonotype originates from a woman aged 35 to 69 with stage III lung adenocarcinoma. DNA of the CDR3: TGTGCCACCAGCAGAGATGGGGTGGAAAAGACCCAGTACTTC. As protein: CATSRDGVEKTQYF. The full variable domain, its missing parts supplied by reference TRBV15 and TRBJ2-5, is DAMVIQNPRYQVTQFGKPVTLSCSQTLNHNVMYWYQQKSSQAPKLLFHYYDKDFNNEADTPDNFQSRRPNTSFCFLDIRSPGLGDTAMYLCATSRDGVEKTQYFGPGTRLLVL.